This T cell receptor (beta chain) came from a study of PD-L1 blockade in urothelial cancer. The table came from immunoSEQ multiplex PCR; TCRdb's copy has only in-frame clones and leaves some out. The sample consists of about 88,000 clones, approximately 91% of them appearing once. This CDR3 has 13 residues. V was clipped by 0 bases and J by 4 bases, with 6 bases between them. Germline values: CDR1 SGHNT, CDR2 YYREEE (reference sequence). The clonotype was recovered from a man aged 60 to 75 with urothelial cancer. This chain connects TRBV5-4 to TRBJ2-3, with D possibly TRBD2 on 6 matching bases. Sample: PBMCs, taken around atezolizumab (anti-PD-L1) treatment. DNA of the CDR3: TGTGCCAGCAGCTTGGCGGGGGCAGATACGCAGTATTTT. It yields the protein CASSLAGADTQYF.